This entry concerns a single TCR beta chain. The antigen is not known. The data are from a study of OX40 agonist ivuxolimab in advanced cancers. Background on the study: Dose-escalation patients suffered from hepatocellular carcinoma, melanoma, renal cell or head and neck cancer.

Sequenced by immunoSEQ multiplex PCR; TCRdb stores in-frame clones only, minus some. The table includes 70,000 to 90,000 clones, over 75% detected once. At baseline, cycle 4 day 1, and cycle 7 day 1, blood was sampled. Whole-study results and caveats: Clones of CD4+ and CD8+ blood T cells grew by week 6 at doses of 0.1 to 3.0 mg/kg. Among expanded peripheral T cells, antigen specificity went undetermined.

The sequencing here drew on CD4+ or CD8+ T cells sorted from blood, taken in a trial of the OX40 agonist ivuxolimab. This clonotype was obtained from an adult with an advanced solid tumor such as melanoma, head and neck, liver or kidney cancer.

The chain's CDR3 is CASSVGSRDEQYF. The CDR3 coding sequence is TGTGCCAGCAGCGTAGGGTCACGGGACGAGCAGTACTTC. The chain uses TRBV5-6 and TRBJ2-5; D gene uncertain. The J call may be in error: the DNA end matches TRBJ2-7 better. Germline CDR1 SGHDT, CDR2 YYEEEE. This CDR3 region has 13 residues.